The rows below give T cell receptor beta chains drawn from one sample of a study of T cell repertoires in cytomegalovirus infection. These TCRs' antigens remain unknown. MiXCR was run by TCRdb on the reads, yielding one entry per CDR3 protein. This sample carries around 750,000 distinct CDR3 sequences, around a third of them seen once, and the ten largest clones take around 12%. The material sequenced was cultured CD8+ T cells from PBMCs, taken from culture after CMV antigen stimulation. These receptors came from a human donor in good health (CMV status not recorded). Some clones in this sample may be carry-over from other donors' samples. Both conserved end residues are part of each CDR3. The D gene is left open where the match is weak. Rows give clone size only sometimes, using once, few, many, or a class for an expanded clone.

j_gene,abundance,v_gene,d_gene,CDR3aa,CDR3nt
TRBJ2-1,few,TRBV27,NA,CASSLSGRGANEQFF,TGTGCCAGCAGTTTATCTGGCAGGGGTGCGAATGAGCAGTTCTTC
TRBJ2-2,NA,TRBV27,TRBD1,CASSYVTGLTGELFF,TGTGCCAGCAGTTATGTGACAGGGCTCACCGGGGAGCTGTTTTTT
TRBJ2-7,NA,TRBV6-5,NA,CASSFTGAAYEQYF,TGTGCCAGCAGCTTTACGGGGGCTGCATACGAGCAGTACTTC
TRBJ2-1,many,TRBV7-9,NA,CASISPTVRPSNEQFF,TGTGCCAGCATCTCCCCGACAGTCCGACCTAGTAATGAGCAGTTCTTC
TRBJ2-1,NA,TRBV19,TRBD1,CASSIDRSGGNNEQFF,TGTGCCAGTAGTATAGATCGCTCAGGGGGTAACAATGAGCAGTTCTTC
TRBJ2-2,NA,TRBV27,NA,CASSLRGGVVTGELFF,TGTGCCAGCAGTTTACGAGGGGGGGTTGTAACCGGGGAGCTGTTTTTT
TRBJ1-1,NA,TRBV4-1,NA,CASSRTDQNTEAFF,TGCGCCAGCAGCCGGACAGACCAGAACACTGAAGCTTTCTTT
TRBJ2-6,few,TRBV10-3,NA,CAIRVVGPHSGANVLTF,TGTGCCATCAGAGTAGTCGGGCCCCACTCTGGGGCCAACGTCCTGACTTTC
TRBJ2-3,many,TRBV28,NA,CASELGDTQYF,TGTGCCAGCGAGCTCGGAGATACGCAGTATTTT
TRBJ2-2,NA,TRBV12-3/TRBV12-4,NA,CAGSLDPGLESRDTGELFF,TGTGCCGGCAGTTTAGATCCGGGACTCGAATCGAGGGACACCGGGGAGCTGTTTTTT
TRBJ2-5,NA,TRBV2,NA,CASSAHHETQYF,TGTGCCAGCAGTGCCCATCACGAGACCCAGTACTTC